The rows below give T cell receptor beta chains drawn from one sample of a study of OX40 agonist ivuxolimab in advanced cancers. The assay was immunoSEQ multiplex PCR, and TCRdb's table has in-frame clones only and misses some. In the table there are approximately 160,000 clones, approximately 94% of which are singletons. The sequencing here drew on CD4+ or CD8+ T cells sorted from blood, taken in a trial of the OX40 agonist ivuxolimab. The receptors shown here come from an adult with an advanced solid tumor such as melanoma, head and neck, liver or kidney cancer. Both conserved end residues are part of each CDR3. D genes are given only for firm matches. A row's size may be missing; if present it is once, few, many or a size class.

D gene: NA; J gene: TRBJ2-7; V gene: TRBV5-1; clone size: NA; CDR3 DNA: TGCGCCAGCAGCTTGACAGGGGACATGGGAAGCGGGAGACACTACGAGCAGTACTTC; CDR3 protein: CASSLTGDMGSGRHYEQYF
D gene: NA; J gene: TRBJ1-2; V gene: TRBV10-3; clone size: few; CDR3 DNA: TGTGCCTCCGGGGATAACTATGGCTACACCTTC; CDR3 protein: CASGDNYGYTF
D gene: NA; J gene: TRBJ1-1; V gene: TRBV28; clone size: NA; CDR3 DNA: TGTGCCAGCAGAGGAGTGTACGGGACGCCGAACACTGAAGCTTTCTTT; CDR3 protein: CASRGVYGTPNTEAFF
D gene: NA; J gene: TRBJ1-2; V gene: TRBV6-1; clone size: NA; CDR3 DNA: TGTGCCAGCACATGGCTTCGTGCCGGCTACACCTTC; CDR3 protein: CASTWLRAGYTF
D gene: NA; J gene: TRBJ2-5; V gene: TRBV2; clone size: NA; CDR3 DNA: TGTGCCAGCGCTGTGGAAGGGACACAAGAGACCCAGTACTTC; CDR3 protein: CASAVEGTQETQYF
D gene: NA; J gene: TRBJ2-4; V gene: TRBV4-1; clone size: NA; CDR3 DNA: TGCGCCAGCAGCCACGGCCCCCTAAAACTAGCCAAAAACATTCAGTACTTC; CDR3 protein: CASSHGPLKLAKNIQYF
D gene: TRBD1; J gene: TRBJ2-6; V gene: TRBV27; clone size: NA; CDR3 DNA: TGTGCCAGCAGTCCTGACAGGGTTCTTAGCTCTGGGGCCAACGTCCTGACTTTC; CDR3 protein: CASSPDRVLSSGANVLTF
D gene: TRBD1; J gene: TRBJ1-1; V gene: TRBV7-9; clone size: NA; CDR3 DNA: TGTGCCAGCAGATTAGGACAGGGGGCGAGGACTGAAGCTTTCTTT; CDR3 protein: CASRLGQGARTEAFF
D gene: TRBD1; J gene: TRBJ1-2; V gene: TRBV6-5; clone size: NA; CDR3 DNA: TGTGCCAGCACCCAAGGGGGACAGAGAGGCTACACCTTC; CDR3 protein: CASTQGGQRGYTF
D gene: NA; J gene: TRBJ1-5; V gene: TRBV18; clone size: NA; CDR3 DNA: TGTGCCAGCTCACCGGATCTTGATCAGCCCCAGCATTTT; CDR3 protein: CASSPDLDQPQHF
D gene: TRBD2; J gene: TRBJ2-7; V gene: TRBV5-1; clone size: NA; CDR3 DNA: TGCGCCAGCAGCCCAACTAGCGGGGGCTACGAGCAGTACTTC; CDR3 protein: CASSPTSGGYEQYF
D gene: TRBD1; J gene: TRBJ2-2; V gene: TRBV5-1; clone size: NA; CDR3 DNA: TGCGCCAGCAGCTCGGGGACAGGGTGGACCGGGGAGCTGTTTTTT; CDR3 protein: CASSSGTGWTGELFF
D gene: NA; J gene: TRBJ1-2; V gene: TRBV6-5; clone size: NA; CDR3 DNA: TGTGCCAGCAGTTACGGGACGGCTAACTATGGCTACACCTTC; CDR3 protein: CASSYGTANYGYTF
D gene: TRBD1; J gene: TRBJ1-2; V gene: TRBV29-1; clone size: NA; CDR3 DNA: TGCAGCGTTGGAGGGGGCCTTTATGGCTACACCTTC; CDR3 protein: CSVGGGLYGYTF
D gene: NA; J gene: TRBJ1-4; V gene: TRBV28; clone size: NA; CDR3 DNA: TGTGCCAGCAGTTCTCGGGACGGAATTGCTGAAAAACTGTTTTTT; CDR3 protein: CASSSRDGIAEKLFF
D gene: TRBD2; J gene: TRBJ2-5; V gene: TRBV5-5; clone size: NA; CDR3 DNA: TGTGCCAGCAGCTCGGGACTAGCGGGTACACAAGAGACCCAGTACTTC; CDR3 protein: CASSSGLAGTQETQYF
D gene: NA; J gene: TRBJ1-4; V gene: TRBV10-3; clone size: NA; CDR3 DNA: TGTGCCACCTCCGACAGTCATAATGAAAAACTGTTTTTT; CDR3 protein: CATSDSHNEKLFF
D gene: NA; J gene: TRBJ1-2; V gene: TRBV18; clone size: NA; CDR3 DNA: TGTGCCAGCTCACCAGAGTCTAACTATGGCTACACCTTC; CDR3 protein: CASSPESNYGYTF
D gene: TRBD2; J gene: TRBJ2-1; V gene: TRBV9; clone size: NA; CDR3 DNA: TGTGCCAGCAGCTCCCGCCTAGCGGAATACAATGAGCAGTTCTTC; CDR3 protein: CASSSRLAEYNEQFF
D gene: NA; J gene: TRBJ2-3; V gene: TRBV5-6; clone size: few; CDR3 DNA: TGTGCCAGCAGCTTGGTCGTGGCGGAGACAGGAGGGGGAGATACGCAGTATTTT; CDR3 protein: CASSLVVAETGGGDTQYF
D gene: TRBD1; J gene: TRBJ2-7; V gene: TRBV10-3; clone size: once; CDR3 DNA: TGTGCCATCACCGCGACAGGGGGCTACGAGCAGTACTTC; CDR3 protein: CAITATGGYEQYF
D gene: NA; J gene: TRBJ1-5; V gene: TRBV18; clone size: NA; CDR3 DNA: TGTGCCAGCTCACCAGGATATAGCAATCAGCCCCAGCATTTT; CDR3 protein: CASSPGYSNQPQHF
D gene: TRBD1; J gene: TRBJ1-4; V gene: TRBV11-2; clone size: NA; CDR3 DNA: TGTGCCAGCAGCTTGGGACAGGGAAGTGAAAAACTGTTTTTT; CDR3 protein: CASSLGQGSEKLFF
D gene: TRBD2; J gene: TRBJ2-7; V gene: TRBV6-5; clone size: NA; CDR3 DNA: TGTGCCAGCAGCCTACTAGCGGGCCCCCTCTCGGAGCAGTACTTC; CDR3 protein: CASSLLAGPLSEQYF
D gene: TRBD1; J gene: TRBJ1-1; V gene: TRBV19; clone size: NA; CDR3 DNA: TGTGCCAGTAGTATTCGGCAGGGGGGGAACACTGAAGCTTTCTTT; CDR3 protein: CASSIRQGGNTEAFF
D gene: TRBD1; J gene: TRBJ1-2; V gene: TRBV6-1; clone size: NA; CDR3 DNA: TGTGCCAGCAGCCCCATTCTGACAGGGCGGTATGGCTACACCTTC; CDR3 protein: CASSPILTGRYGYTF